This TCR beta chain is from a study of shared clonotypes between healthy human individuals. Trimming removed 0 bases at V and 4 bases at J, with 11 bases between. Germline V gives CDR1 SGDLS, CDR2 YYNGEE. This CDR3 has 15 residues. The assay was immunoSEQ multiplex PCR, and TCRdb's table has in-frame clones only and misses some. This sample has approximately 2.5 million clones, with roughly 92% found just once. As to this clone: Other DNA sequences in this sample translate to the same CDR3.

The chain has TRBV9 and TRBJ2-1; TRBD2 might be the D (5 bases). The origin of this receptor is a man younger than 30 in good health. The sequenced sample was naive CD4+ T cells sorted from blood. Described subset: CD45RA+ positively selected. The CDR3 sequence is CASSVDRAEYNEQFF. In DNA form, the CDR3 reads TGTGCCAGCAGCGTAGATCGAGCGGAATACAATGAGCAGTTCTTC.